This T cell receptor (beta chain) was sequenced in a study of T cells after yellow fever vaccination. Universal primer sites and UMIs were introduced during 5'RACE template-switching synthesis of TCR cDNA. TCRdb analysed the 5' RACE reads with MiXCR anew, one entry per CDR3 protein. The sample holds more than 200,000 distinct CDR3 sequences, more than 3.5% seen once. Germline lookup yields CDR1 SGDLS and CDR2 YYNGEE. The CDR3 sequence is 18 residues long. V gave up 0 bases and J gave up 0 bases; unmatched junction bases: 6. General study findings and limits: It was a weaker secondary response, yet one that peaked faster, at day 5 versus 15. A large majority of primary-vaccination clones showed up again after the booster (roughly 95% CD4, around 90% CD8).

This clonotype has a count of ten or more. The target antigen is unknown. The chain recombines TRBV9 with TRBJ2-2; 9 nucleotides match TRBD2. The TCR was taken from a man between 18 and 35 years old who received the YFV17D yellow fever vaccine. Sequencing used PBMCs, obtained 15 days after the yellow fever booster vaccination. CDR3 bases: TGTGCCAGCAGCGTAGCCCCCGCGGGGGGGTCGAACACCGGGGAGCTGTTTTTT. Amino acids: CASSVAPAGGSNTGELFF.